These T cell receptor beta chains were read from a single sample in a study of blood T cell repertoires in COVID-19. Profiled with immunoSEQ multiplex PCR; TCRdb holds only in-frame clones, not every one. This sample has 250,000 or so clones, with about 90% found just once. Sequenced input: peripheral blood. The origin of the receptors is an older man with acute or convalescent COVID-19. Each CDR3 is given with its conserved first and last residue. Fields, in order: clone size, D gene, V gene, J gene, CDR3 DNA, CDR3 protein. D genes are given only for firm matches. Some rows mark clone size as missing; the rest say once, few, many or name a class of expanded clone.

-	TRBD1	TRBV9	TRBJ2-2	TGTGCCAGCAGCGCAGGGGGAACCGGGGAGCTGTTTTTT	CASSAGGTGELFF
-	-	TRBV18	TRBJ2-7	TGTGCCAGCTCACCAGCGGCTAGCTCCTACGAGCAGTACTTC	CASSPAASSYEQYF
-	-	TRBV6-2/TRBV6-3	TRBJ2-2	TGTGCCAGCAGTTACCCAGGCCAGGGCACCGGGGAGCTGTTTTTT	CASSYPGQGTGELFF
-	-	TRBV5-5	TRBJ1-4	TGTGCCAGCAGCTTGAGGACAGAGGAAAAACTGTTTTTT	CASSLRTEEKLFF
few	-	TRBV14	TRBJ2-1	TGTGCCAGCAGGAGGGGGAGCTCCTACAATGAGCAGTTCTTC	CASRRGSSYNEQFF
-	-	TRBV7-9	TRBJ1-1	TGTGCCAGCAGCTTAGAGGTCGGGAGGAACACTGAAGCTTTCTTT	CASSLEVGRNTEAFF
-	-	TRBV2	TRBJ2-7	TGTGCCAGCGGACAGTTTACTTACGAGCAGTACTTC	CASGQFTYEQYF
-	-	TRBV27	TRBJ2-1	TGTGCCAGCAGTTTAACAGCCGCGACCTACAATGAGCAGTTCTTC	CASSLTAATYNEQFF
few	TRBD2	TRBV29-1	TRBJ2-7	TGCAGCGTGGAAGGCGGGGGACCCTCCTACGAGCAGTACTTC	CSVEGGGPSYEQYF
-	TRBD1	TRBV18	TRBJ1-1	TGTGCCAGCTCACCCCCGGGACAGGTTAGGACTGAAGCTTTCTTT	CASSPPGQVRTEAFF
-	-	TRBV5-5	TRBJ1-4	TGTGCCAGCCGACCCTCTGGGCTAACTAATGAAAAACTGTTTTTT	CASRPSGLTNEKLFF
-	TRBD1	TRBV5-6	TRBJ2-7	TGTGCCAGCAGCCCCGGACAGGGGGTTAGGGAGCAGTACTTC	CASSPGQGVREQYF
-	-	TRBV3-1/TRBV3-2	TRBJ1-5	TGTGCCAGCAGCCAAGATTCCAGAACAGGGCTTCAGCCCCAGCATTTT	CASSQDSRTGLQPQHF
-	TRBD2	TRBV14	TRBJ2-7	TGTGCCAGCAGCCCCCTCGGTAGCGGGTTCTCCTACGAGCAGTACTTC	CASSPLGSGFSYEQYF
-	-	TRBV14	TRBJ2-7	TGTGCCAGCAGCCCCGCTACAGGGAGGGCTTCGTACGAGCAGTACTTC	CASSPATGRASYEQYF
-	TRBD1	TRBV5-1	TRBJ1-1	TGCGCCAGCAGCCACCGGGACAGGGGGTCCCTTGAAGCTTTCTTT	CASSHRDRGSLEAFF
-	-	TRBV5-1	TRBJ1-2	TGCGCCAGCAGCTTTACGTCCAGTGGCTACACCTTC	CASSFTSSGYTF
-	-	TRBV27	TRBJ2-3	TGTGCCAGCAGTTTATCTGGCAGGCGCTCAGTATTTTTT	CASSLSGRRSVFF
-	-	TRBV18	TRBJ1-2	TGTGCCAGCTCACCGGTAAGCCGAGCTAACTATGGCTACACCTTC	CASSPVSRANYGYTF
-	TRBD1	TRBV2	TRBJ1-1	TGTGCCAGCATCCACAGGGGGTTAGGCACTGAAGCTTTCTTT	CASIHRGLGTEAFF
once	TRBD2	TRBV19	TRBJ2-3	TGTGCCAGTAGTCCCCGACTAGCGGGAGGGGGAGATACGCAGTATTTT	CASSPRLAGGGDTQYF
-	-	TRBV2	TRBJ2-5	TGTGCCAGCAGCCGTACAGGGATTCAAGAGACCCAGTACTTC	CASSRTGIQETQYF
-	-	TRBV5-6	TRBJ1-3	TGTGCCAGCAGCTTGGAGTGGAACGCTCGAGGAAGCACCATATATTTT	CASSLEWNARGSTIYF
-	-	TRBV24-1	TRBJ2-7	TGTGCCACCAGTGACCCGAACAGGGCAGTGCAGTACTTC	CATSDPNRAVQYF
-	TRBD1	TRBV27	TRBJ1-5	TGTGCCAGCAGTAGACAGGGGAGTGGAGGCAATCAGCCCCAGCATTTT	CASSRQGSGGNQPQHF
-	-	TRBV6-2/TRBV6-3	TRBJ1-5	TGTGCCAGCAGTTACCATGGGGGGGGCAATCAGCCCCAGCATTTT	CASSYHGGGNQPQHF
once	TRBD1	TRBV5-1	TRBJ2-1	TGCGCCAGCAGCACCGGACAGGGAGTTACCTACAATGAGCAGTTCTTC	CASSTGQGVTYNEQFF
-	TRBD1	TRBV19	TRBJ1-5	TGTGCCAGTAGTAGTCAAGGGACAGGGGAAAGAGCCCAGCATTTT	CASSSQGTGERAQHF
few	-	TRBV3-1/TRBV3-2	TRBJ1-4	TGTGCCAGCAGCCGACTTCCGGGACAAGCGTCAACTAATGAAAAACTGTTTTTT	CASSRLPGQASTNEKLFF
once	-	TRBV19	TRBJ2-3	TGTGCCAGTAGGGACAGCGAACGCACAGATACGCAGTATTTT	CASRDSERTDTQYF